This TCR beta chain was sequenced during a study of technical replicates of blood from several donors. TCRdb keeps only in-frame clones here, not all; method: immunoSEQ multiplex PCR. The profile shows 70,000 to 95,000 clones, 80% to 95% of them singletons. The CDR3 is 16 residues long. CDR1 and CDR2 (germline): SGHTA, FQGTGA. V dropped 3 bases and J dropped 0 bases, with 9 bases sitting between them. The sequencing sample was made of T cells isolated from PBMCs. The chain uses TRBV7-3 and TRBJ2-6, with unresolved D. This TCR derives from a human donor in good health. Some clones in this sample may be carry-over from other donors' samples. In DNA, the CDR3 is TGTGCCAGCAGCTTCGTAGAAAGCTCTGGGGCCAACGTCCTGACTTTC. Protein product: CASSFVESSGANVLTF.